This T cell receptor (beta chain) was profiled in a study of T cell responses to AZD1222 COVID-19 vaccine. Study results and limitations: Clonal diversity may have been underestimated in mostly white British donors. Baseline seropositivity occurred in only 5 to 7 AZD1222 recipients. The CD4 TCRs associated with vaccination extended across spike and predominated at 160-218 and 743-854.

Profiling relied on immunoSEQ multiplex PCR, and the TCRdb table lists in-frame clones only, not all of them. Among 150,000 to 200,000 clones listed, around 87% were seen once. J gave up 9 bases and V 4 bases, and 5 bases lay outside the gene matches. The CDR3 has 13 amino acids. Germline CDR1 and CDR2: MNHNY and SVGAGI (reference sequence). This clone was seen only once. Its target is not known. The rearrangement links TRBV6-6 to TRBJ2-2; 7 bases map to TRBD2. The clonotype comes from an adult who received the AZD1222 COVID-19 vaccine. The sample here was peripheral blood, taken 28 days after the second AZD1222 dose. This CDR3 is CASSFGGYWELFF. The CDR3 DNA is TGTGCCAGCAGTTTCGGGGGGTATTGGGAGCTGTTTTTT.